Below are 12 T cell receptor beta chains sequenced from a single sample in a study of cytomegalovirus exposure and HLA in healthy donors. The PCR made use of 60 Vbeta and 13 Jbeta primers. Clones were read by immunoSEQ multiplex PCR, and TCRdb kept only the in-frame ones, dropping some. The sample comprises under 200,000 clones, around 80% of which are singletons, and more than 0.45% rests with the top ten. Sequencing was carried out using PBMCs. The receptors were sampled from a woman aged 50 to 65 in good health and CMV-seronegative.

This clone appeared once. The V gene is TRBV19, the J gene TRBJ1-1; tentative D call: TRBD1 (5 bases). The CDR3 has 13 residues. Trimming removed 3 bases from V and 6 bases from J, with 11 bases in between. The germline CDR1 and CDR2 sequences are LNHDA and SQIVND (reference sequence). The DNA for the CDR3 is TGTGCCAGTAGTATCAGCAGGGTCGCTGAAGCTTTCTTT. It is translated as CASSISRVAEAFF.

This clone was observed a single time. The V gene is TRBV4-1, the J gene TRBJ1-4, with a weak D call TRBD1 (5 bases). V was pared by 5 bases and J by 10 bases, with 23 bases between. The CDR3 is 16 residues long. CDR1 is MGHRA and CDR2 is YSYEKL in the germline V gene. The CDR3 loop is CASSKRVGRERGKLFF. The DNA for the CDR3 is TGCGCCAGCAGCAAAAGGGTCGGCAGGGAAAGAGGAAAACTGTTTTTT.

The J gene is TRBJ2-2, the V gene TRBV6-1; D uncertain. This CDR3 contains 13 residues. Germline loops: CDR1 MNHNS, CDR2 SASEGT. V lost 6 bases and J lost 12, with 17 bases in between. As DNA, the CDR3 is TGTGCCAGCAGCACACACGACAAGTCACAGCTGTTTTTT. As protein: CASSTHDKSQLFF.

V gene TRBV30 combines with J gene TRBJ2-1; TRBD2 agrees at 8 bases. Trimming removed 2 bases from V and 4 bases from J; junction bases left unmatched: 4. This CDR3 comprises 14 residues. Germline V lookup: CDR1 GTSNPN, CDR2 SVGIG (reference sequence). CDR3 DNA sequence: TGTGCCTGGAGTTATAGCGGGACTTACAATGAGCAGTTCTTC. It yields the protein CAWSYSGTYNEQFF.

V gene TRBV9 combines with J gene TRBJ1-2, with TRBD1 matching over 7 bases. CDR3 length equals 15 residues. The V gene end was trimmed by 0 bases and the J gene end by 0 bases; junction bases not matched to a gene: 2. Germline CDR1 SGDLS, CDR2 YYNGEE. In nucleotides, the CDR3 is TGTGCCAGCAGCGTAGAACAGGGGACTAACTATGGCTACACCTTC. It codes for CASSVEQGTNYGYTF.

J is TRBJ1-5 and V is TRBV19, with D uncertain. The CDR3 contains 10 residues. V lost 6 bases and J lost 12, with 9 bases in between. The germline CDR1 and CDR2 sequences are LNHDA and SQIVND (reference sequence). The CDR3 region is CASSPRCQHF. The DNA of the CDR3 is TGTGCCAGTAGCCCCCGTTGCCAGCATTTT.

This chain links TRBV10-3 with TRBJ1-1; 8 bases agree with TRBD1. J lost 1 base, V lost 6 bases, and 7 bases had no gene match. The CDR3 has 15 amino acids. The germline V gene encodes CDR1 ENHRY and CDR2 SYGVKD. CDR3 bases: TGTGCCATCAGAGACAGGGGTCGGCCGAACACTGAAGCTTTCTTT. It specifies CAIRDRGRPNTEAFF.

The J gene is TRBJ2-7, the V gene TRBV9; D may be TRBD1 (5 bases). Germline CDR1 is SGDLS and CDR2 is YYNGEE. This CDR3 is built from 14 residues. V shed 0 bases and J shed 6 bases, with 13 bases lying between them. The DNA of the CDR3 is TGTGCCAGCAGCGTAGGGGGTCTAGGGGCCGAGCAGTACTTC. Protein product: CASSVGGLGAEQYF.

This clone was counted a single time. The chain links TRBV28 to TRBJ2-3; D may be TRBD2 (6 bases). V was trimmed by 3 bases and J by 3 bases, leaving 22 bases between them. Germline V gene lookup returns CDR1 MDHEN and CDR2 SYDVKM. This CDR3 region has 18 residues. CDR3 DNA sequence: TGTGCCAGCAGTTTGAAGAGGGGCGGGACCTATAGTACAGATACGCAGTATTTT. Protein sequence: CASSLKRGGTYSTDTQYF.

This chain connects TRBV5-4 to TRBJ2-1, with 7 bases identical to TRBD1. The CDR3 extends over 15 amino acids. The germline CDR1 and CDR2 sequences are SGHNT and YYREEE (reference sequence). V lost 2 bases to trimming and J lost 9 bases; unmatched junction nucleotides: 11. The CDR3 DNA reads as TGTGCCAGCAGCTTTGGACAGGTTATAAACACTGAGCAGTTCTTC. Translated: CASSFGQVINTEQFF.

This sequence joins TRBV9 and TRBJ1-3; TRBD1 is a possible D gene (6 bases). V lost 0 bases, J lost 1 base, and 8 bases lay in between. From germline, CDR1 is SGDLS and CDR2 YYNGEE. This CDR3 contains 15 residues. The CDR3 DNA follows: TGTGCCAGCAGCGTAGCAGGGGCTTCTGGAAACACCATATATTTT. It is translated as CASSVAGASGNTIYF.

The gene calls are TRBV11-3 and TRBJ1-4, with D uncertain. Trimming removed 5 bases at V and 6 bases at J, with 22 bases between. The germline CDR1 and CDR2 sequences are SGHNT and YENEEA. The CDR3 sequence is 17 residues long. This chain's CDR3 is CASSQPAVVQRHEKLFF. DNA of the CDR3: TGTGCCAGCAGCCAACCCGCCGTCGTTCAGCGGCATGAAAAACTGTTTTTT.